This record looks at one TCR beta chain sequence and its context. Everyone who took part was roughly 18 to 89 years old, and they came from 24 US areas. The ends were cut back, 4 bases at V and 0 bases at J, with 19 bases in the middle. Per germline, CDR1 SGHRS and CDR2 YFSETQ. The CDR3 sequence is 17 residues long. This sample was taken from a study of blood T cell repertoires in COVID-19. At the level of the study: Some COVID-19 samples were acute and others convalescent; all came from the United States, Italy and Spain. Sample material is recorded as cDNA or gDNA derived from T cells, B-cell-depleted T cells, or PBMCs.

Per the authors' pipeline: The assay estimated nucleated cells by amplifying reference gene primers. Sequencing was performed with immunoSEQ multiplex PCR; in TCRdb, only in-frame clones are kept and a portion is missing. D and trimming come from the DNA, and the V and J calls and clone size come from that table. The profile shows about 260,000 clones, around 87% of them singletons. Material: PBMCs or T cells enriched from blood (not recorded which). This clonotype was obtained from a woman aged 18-29 years who had recovered from COVID-19. This chain links TRBV5-1 with TRBJ2-5, with D perhaps TRBD2 (6 bases). CDR3 protein: CASSAPRSGPYQETQYF. In nucleotides, the CDR3 is TGCGCCAGCAGCGCCCCCCGTAGCGGCCCGTACCAAGAGACCCAGTACTTC.